Presented here are 7 T cell receptor beta chains from one specimen sequenced in a study of blood T cells in healthy people across ages. A J-beta primer mix and a sample-barcoded 5' primer were used in a second PCR of about 7 to 11 cycles. TCRdb re-analysed the 5' RACE reads in MiXCR, keeping a single row per CDR3 protein. The table shows around 1,000,000 distinct CDR3 sequences, with approximately 25% occurring only once. The same sample was also used in a study of T cells of mothers and their children.

Material for sequencing was blood. These TCRs come from a girl aged 2-10 years in good health.

This chain joins TRBV4-3 and TRBJ1-4, with D unclear. V was shortened by 8 bases and J by 5 bases, with 18 bases between the two germline ends. The CDR3 length is 15 residues. The germline V gene encodes CDR1 LGHNA and CDR2 YSLEER. CDR3 amino acids: CASAITAASNEKLFF. In DNA, the CDR3 is TGCGCCAGCGCCATCACGGCCGCCTCGAATGAAAAACTGTTTTTT.

This clonotype occurred once. The chain is built from TRBV4-2 and TRBJ2-2, with TRBD2 identical over 9 bases. CDR1 is LGHNA and CDR2 is YNFKEQ in the germline V gene. Trimming took 3 bases from V and 6 from J; bases not matched to a gene: 8. The CDR3 sequence is 16 residues long. The CDR3 sequence is CASSHGLAGLAGELFF. CDR3 sequence (DNA): TGTGCCAGCAGCCACGGGCTAGCGGGACTTGCCGGGGAGCTGTTTTTT.

V and J are TRBV5-6 and TRBJ2-5, with D perhaps being TRBD1 or TRBD2 (5 bases each). The germline V and J ends were trimmed by 1 base and 1 base, with 14 bases remaining between them. The CDR3 is 16 residues long. Germline assignment: CDR1 SGHDT and CDR2 YYEEEE. The CDR3 sequence is CASSLMGVLFQETQYF. CDR3 nucleotide sequence: TGTGCCAGCAGCTTGATGGGGGTGCTATTCCAAGAGACCCAGTACTTC.

The chain combines TRBV9 with TRBJ1-1; possibly TRBD1 for D (6 bases). The germline V gene has CDR1 SGDLS and CDR2 YYNGEE. The length of the CDR3 is 15 residues. V was clipped by 1 base and J by 2 bases, with 12 bases between them. The DNA of the CDR3 is TGTGCCAGCAGCGTAACAAACAGGGTCAACACTGAAGCTTTCTTT. The encoded protein is CASSVTNRVNTEAFF.

Only a few counts were recorded for this clonotype. The V gene is TRBV5-1, the J gene TRBJ2-1; possibly TRBD2 for D (5 bases). The germline gives CDR1 SGHRS, CDR2 YFSETQ. Trimming left V 4 bases short and J 2 bases short, with 13 bases between. This CDR3 is 15 amino acids long. CDR3 protein: CASSRVPGTYNEQFF. CDR3 DNA: TGCGCCAGCAGCCGAGTTCCCGGGACCTACAATGAGCAGTTCTTC.

The chain links TRBV3-1 to TRBJ1-1; D gene unclear. The V gene's germline CDR1 is LGHDT and CDR2 YNNKEL (reference sequence). The CDR3 consists of 14 residues. V gave up 2 bases and J gave up 3 bases, with 10 bases separating them. The CDR3 region is CASSQLQAHTEAFF. CDR3 bases: TGTGCCAGCAGCCAACTTCAGGCCCACACTGAAGCTTTCTTT.

In DNA form, the CDR3 reads TGTGCCAGCAGTTTCGGTGGGACAAGCTATGGCTACACCTTC. It translates to CASSFGGTSYGYTF. The V and J genes are TRBV28 and TRBJ1-2; weak D call: TRBD1 (6 bases). Germline V lookup: CDR1 MDHEN, CDR2 SYDVKM. Deletions cut 3 bases from V and 4 bases from J, with 12 bases between. The CDR3 consists of 14 residues.